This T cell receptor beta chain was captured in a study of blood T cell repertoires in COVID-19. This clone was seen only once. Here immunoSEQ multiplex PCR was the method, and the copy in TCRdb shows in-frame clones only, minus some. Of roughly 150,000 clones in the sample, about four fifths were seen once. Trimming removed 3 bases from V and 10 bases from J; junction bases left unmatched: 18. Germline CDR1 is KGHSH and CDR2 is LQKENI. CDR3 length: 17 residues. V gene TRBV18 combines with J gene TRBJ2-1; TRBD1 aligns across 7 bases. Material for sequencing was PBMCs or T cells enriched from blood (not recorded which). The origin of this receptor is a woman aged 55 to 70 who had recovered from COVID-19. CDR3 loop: CASSPPSTGNLGKEQFF. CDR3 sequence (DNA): TGTGCCAGCTCACCTCCCTCGACAGGGAACCTAGGGAAGGAGCAGTTCTTC.